This T cell receptor (beta chain) was retrieved from a study of shared clonotypes between healthy human individuals. Study findings and constraints: The study's rarefaction showed incomplete sorted-subset sequencing despite large depth. Measured sharing among donors was expected to vary with sequencing depth.

Terminally differentiated effector memory CD45RA+ cells were excluded by CCR7 positive selection of CD45RO-negative cells. Every one of the donors was a Caucasian adult that lived in Nashville, Tennessee. Assay: immunoSEQ multiplex PCR; the TCRdb copy retains only in-frame clones and omits some. The profile shows around 2,100,000 clones, about 94% of them singletons. Remarks on this clone: Its antigen is not known.

This clonotype was obtained from a man aged 18 to 35 in good health. The sequencing sample was made of naive CD8+ T cells sorted from blood.

CDR3 in amino acids: CASSPFRTDTQYF. CDR3 sequence (DNA): TGTGCCAGCAGTCCCTTTAGAACAGATACGCAGTATTTT. This chain joins TRBV27 and TRBJ2-3; D gene uncertain. V was clipped by 5 bases and J by 3 bases, with 9 bases between them. In germline, CDR1 is MNHEY, CDR2 SMNVEV (reference sequence). This CDR3 contains 13 residues.